What follows is one TCR beta chain and its context. Germline V gene lookup returns CDR1 KGHDR and CDR2 SFDVKD. Trimming removed 2 bases at V and 0 bases at J, with 8 bases between. CDR3 length equals 15 residues. These data originate in a study of blood T cell repertoires in COVID-19. How the authors handled the data: Reference gene primer amplification in the assay estimated nucleated cell counts. The data were produced by immunoSEQ multiplex PCR, yet TCRdb's version contains in-frame clones alone and is incomplete. V, J and clone size were drawn from that table, and D and trimming were deduced from the DNA. The sample has roughly 120,000 clones, about three quarters seen once; the top ten hold approximately 0.79%.

This sequence originates from a human donor with acute or convalescent COVID-19. The donor label of this sample is uncertain. J is TRBJ2-3 and V is TRBV24-1; D possibly corresponds to TRBD2 (6 bases). Sequenced sample: peripheral blood. The CDR3 loop reads CATSDWGLSTDTQYF. The CDR3 coding sequence is TGTGCCACCAGTGATTGGGGACTCAGCACAGATACGCAGTATTTT.